The entry below gives a single TCR beta chain sequence along with its context. The sample comes from a study of control samples from healthy donors and cancer patients. The germline V gene encodes CDR1 MNHEY and CDR2 SVGEGT. V lost 2 bases to trimming and J lost 2 bases, with 22 bases between them. The CDR3 runs 18 residues. The assay was immunoSEQ multiplex PCR, and TCRdb's table has in-frame clones only and misses some. The sample contains fewer than 95,000 clones, around 92% of which appear only once. Material: blood. The chain joins TRBV6-2 or TRBV6-3 to TRBJ2-7, with D tentatively TRBD2 (6 bases). The TCR was taken from a man aged 25 to 40 in good health. CDR3 DNA: TGTGCCAGCAGTTACGACCTTTTCGCGGGGCTCGAACCCTACGAGCAGTACTTC. It codes for CASSYDLFAGLEPYEQYF.